This T cell receptor (beta chain) was captured by sequencing in a study of Graves' ophthalmopathy and Graves' hyperthyroidism. Ophthalmopathy was moderately-to-severely active, CAS at least 3, NOSPECS at least 4, lasting under 3 months. Certain patients, namely those with other autoimmune diseases, uncontrolled infections, pregnancy or lactation, were excluded. The authors amplified TCR beta CDR3 regions from RNA transcripts. First-round RT-PCR used HTBI primers; second-round multiplex PCR followed. Via MiXCR, TCRdb re-called the multiplex PCR reads, giving one row per CDR3 protein. Of about half a million distinct CDR3 sequences listed, approximately 15% are singletons. The CDR3 covers 14 residues. Germline V gives CDR1 MNHEY, CDR2 SMNVEV (reference sequence). Trimming pared 3 bases from V and 5 bases from J, leaving 13 bases between.

The material sequenced was blood. The V call is TRBV27, the J call TRBJ2-5, with a possible D match to TRBD2 (5 bases). This clonotype was sampled from a woman under 40 with Graves' ophthalmopathy. The CDR3 reads CASSFRRSGETQYF. In nucleotides, the CDR3 is TGTGCCAGCAGTTTTCGGCGCTCGGGGGAGACCCAGTACTTC.